This T cell receptor beta chain was recorded in a study of cytomegalovirus exposure and HLA in healthy donors. Across the study: Clustering assigned over 70% of the roughly 420 genotyped donors to the Caucasian-associated ancestry cluster.

The primer mix had 60 Vbeta and 13 Jbeta primers. Produced via immunoSEQ multiplex PCR; TCRdb's table is partial and in-frame only. The top ten hold approximately 1.8% of the sample, which has fewer than 120,000 clones, about 90% seen once. Study-wide results and limits: A later analysis reportedly found that, within productive TCRs, an Asian-associated ancestry cluster had fewer N-insertions than the mean observed across the roughly 610 donors. In a later analysis, HLA-C alleles had the fewest associated TCRs, DRB1 alleles the most.

Concerning this clone itself: The antigen is undetermined.

Healthy individuals who donated bone marrow served as the donors. This CDR3 region has 14 residues. Germline V gene sequence: CDR1 SGDLS, CDR2 YYNGEE. V lost 3 bases and J lost 6, with 15 bases in between. The TCR sequence derives from a middle-aged man in good health and CMV-seronegative. The material sequenced was PBMCs. V gene TRBV9 combines with J gene TRBJ1-1, with a tentative D call TRBD1 (5 bases). CDR3 bases: TGTGCCAGCAGCGAGAGGGTAACGGGGGCTGAAGCTTTCTTT. Residues: CASSERVTGAEAFF. Full variable domain (missing parts from reference TRBV9 and TRBJ1-1): DSGVTQTPKHLITATGQRVTLRCSPRSGDLSVYWYQQSLDQGLQFLIQYYNGEERAKGNILERFSAQQFPDLHSELNLSSLELGDSALYFCASSERVTGAEAFFGQGTRLTVV.